Below, 21 T cell receptor beta chains from the same sample are listed, as sequenced in a study of shared clonotypes between healthy human individuals. Profiled with immunoSEQ multiplex PCR; TCRdb holds only in-frame clones, not every one. The profile covers hundreds of thousands of clones, with approximately 79% appearing a single time and over 1.5% taken by the ten largest. The sample was memory CD4+ T cells sorted from blood. The sample's subset: CD45RA-negative fraction. The receptor source for this set is a woman in her twenties or thirties in good health.

A word on this clone: The sample has other DNA sequences that encode this CDR3 too. The chain employs TRBV7-2 and TRBJ2-1; tentative D call: TRBD2 (5 bases). The V and J ends lost 1 base and 4 bases respectively, with 11 bases between them. Per germline, CDR1 SGHTA and CDR2 FQGNSA. The CDR3 is made up of 15 amino acids. The CDR3 loop reads CASSLGAAGYNEQFF. For the CDR3, the DNA is TGTGCCAGCAGCTTAGGGGCCGCGGGTTACAATGAGCAGTTCTTC.

This sequence joins TRBV7-8 and TRBJ1-2, with 7 bases that match TRBD1. The CDR3 extends over 13 amino acids. With 5 bases clipped from V and 7 bases from J, the junction kept 7 bases outside the gene matches. The germline V gene encodes CDR1 SGHVS and CDR2 FQNEAQ. The CDR3 loop is CASSPGQAVGYTF. The CDR3 DNA reads TGTGCCAGCAGCCCCGGACAGGCGGTTGGCTACACCTTC.

The chain is built from TRBV6-1 and TRBJ2-7, with TRBD1 matching over 9 bases. The CDR3 contains 14 residues. V shed 4 bases, J shed 5 bases, and the junction held 6 bases outside the gene matches. The germline CDR1 and CDR2 sequences are MNHNS and SASEGT. DNA of the CDR3: TGTGCCAGCAGTGTGGGACAGGGAATCAACGAGCAGTACTTC. This sequence encodes CASSVGQGINEQYF.

The rearrangement joins TRBV18 to TRBJ1-2; 7 positions match TRBD1. The J segment lost 8 bases and the V segment lost 1 base, leaving 16 bases of the junction unmatched. This CDR3 has 17 residues. Germline values: CDR1 KGHSH, CDR2 LQKENI. CDR3 coding DNA: TGTGCCAGCTCACCACAACTCAGCACCACAGGGGATAAAGGCTACACCTTC. Translating gives CASSPQLSTTGDKGYTF.

The V gene is TRBV5-1, the J gene TRBJ2-3; D might be TRBD1 or TRBD2, each matching 6 bases. Germline assignment: CDR1 SGHRS and CDR2 YFSETQ. The CDR3 length is 16 residues. The V and J ends lost 3 bases and 0 bases respectively, with 14 bases between them. Written as DNA, the CDR3 is TGCGCCAGCAGCTCTGGAGGGGGACCCAGCACAGATACGCAGTATTTT. Translated: CASSSGGGPSTDTQYF.

The chain combines TRBV28 with TRBJ2-7; 11 bases are shared with TRBD2. Germline V gene sequence: CDR1 MDHEN, CDR2 SYDVKM. The CDR3 sequence is 16 residues long. Trimming cost V 6 bases and J 0 bases; bases outside gene matches: 7. The CDR3 DNA reads as TGTGCCAGCAGACTAGCGGGAGAGACGGGCTCCTACGAGCAGTACTTC. Its protein product is CASRLAGETGSYEQYF.

V is TRBV5-1 and J is TRBJ2-3, with 9 bases that match TRBD2. This CDR3 has 16 residues. Germline V gives CDR1 SGHRS, CDR2 YFSETQ. With V trimmed by 0 bases and J by 1 base, 3 bases remained unmatched. The CDR3 loop reads CASSLDQRGGTDTQYF. The DNA for the CDR3 is TGCGCCAGCAGCTTGGATCAGCGGGGGGGCACAGATACGCAGTATTTT. Full variable domain (outside the CDR3, taken from reference TRBV5-1 and TRBJ2-3): KAGVTQTPRYLIKTRGQQVTLSCSPISGHRSVSWYQQTPGQGLQFLFEYFSETQRNKGNFPGRFSGRQFSNSRSEMNVSTLELGDSALYLCASSLDQRGGTDTQYFGPGTRLTVL.

This chain links TRBV4-1 with TRBJ1-2; unclear D gene. Trimming pared 0 bases from V and 2 bases from J, leaving 10 bases between. The CDR3 runs to 15 residues. Germline V gene data show CDR1 as MGHRA and CDR2 as YSYEKL. CDR3 DNA: TGCGCCAGCAGCCAAGAACGGCGGAGGAACTATGGCTACACCTTC. This gives the protein CASSQERRRNYGYTF.

This clone was found once. CDR3 sequence reads: CAAGTLSGANVLTF. The DNA for the CDR3 is TGTGCCGCTGGTACCCTCTCTGGGGCCAACGTCCTGACTTTC. The chain couples TRBV6-5 to TRBJ2-6; D not resolved. Looked up from germline, CDR1 is MNHEY and CDR2 is SVGAGI. The CDR3 has 14 residues. The V gene lost 11 bases and the J gene lost 0 bases, with 11 bases spanning the gap.

The chain carries TRBV18 and TRBJ2-1; 9 bases are shared with TRBD2. Trimming at V came to 4 bases and at J to 0 bases, leaving 7 bases not matched to a gene. This CDR3 has 17 residues. Germline values: CDR1 KGHSH, CDR2 LQKENI. CDR3: CASSRGLASSSYNEQFF. DNA of the CDR3: TGTGCCAGCTCACGAGGACTAGCGTCTAGCTCCTACAATGAGCAGTTCTTC.

This sequence joins TRBV5-1 and TRBJ2-5; D perhaps matches TRBD2 (6 bases). There are 14 residues in the CDR3. The V gene's germline CDR1 is SGHRS and CDR2 YFSETQ. V was shortened by 3 bases and J by 3 bases, with 12 bases between the two germline ends. The CDR3 nucleotides read TGCGCCAGCAGCTCCGGCTGGGGGGAAGAGACCCAGTACTTC. The encoded protein is CASSSGWGEETQYF. Looking up the rest from reference TRBV5-1 and TRBJ2-5 gives the full variable domain: KAGVTQTPRYLIKTRGQQVTLSCSPISGHRSVSWYQQTPGQGLQFLFEYFSETQRNKGNFPGRFSGRQFSNSRSEMNVSTLELGDSALYLCASSSGWGEETQYFGPGTRLLVL.

The chain uses TRBV7-8 and TRBJ2-5; D is possibly TRBD1 (6 bases). Trimming stripped 8 bases from V and 4 bases from J, with 14 bases between. The germline CDR1 and CDR2 sequences are SGHVS and FQNEAQ. This CDR3 contains 13 residues. CDR3 amino acids: CASRKGVVETQYF. CDR3 bases: TGTGCCAGCCGAAAGGGGGTAGTAGAGACCCAGTACTTC.

The genes are TRBV29-1 and TRBJ1-1; D not certain. The V and J ends lost 3 bases and 4 bases respectively, with 12 bases between them. CDR1 and CDR2 (germline): SQVTM, ANQGSEA. This CDR3 contains 13 residues. CDR3 DNA sequence: TGCAGCGTTGACACGGCCCTGGGCACTGAAGCTTTCTTT. This sequence encodes CSVDTALGTEAFF.

This chain uses TRBV6-5 with TRBJ1-2; D is possibly TRBD1 (6 bases). V dropped 0 bases and J dropped 5 bases, with 10 bases sitting between them. The CDR3 contains 14 residues. CDR1 is MNHEY and CDR2 is SVGAGI in the germline V gene. CDR3 DNA sequence: TGTGCCAGCAGTTACTCGAGACAGGCTTATGGCTACACCTTC. It yields the protein CASSYSRQAYGYTF.

V gene TRBV28 combines with J gene TRBJ2-2; 7 bases match TRBD2. The CDR3 is made up of 13 amino acids. From germline, CDR1 is MDHEN and CDR2 SYDVKM. V was pared by 8 bases and J by 5 bases, with 5 bases of the junction left unmatched. Written as DNA, the CDR3 is TGTGCCAGCGGGGAGGGCCAAACCGGGGAGCTGTTTTTT. It yields the protein CASGEGQTGELFF.

The chain links TRBV21-1 to TRBJ2-4; the tabulated D call, TRBD1, remains unverified against the DNA. TRBV21-1 constitutes a pseudogene. The CDR3 has 17 amino acids. The CDR3 spells CASSNHRVERPKNIQYF. Here the CDR3 DNA reads TGTGCCAGCAGCAACCACAGGGTTGAGCGACCCAAAAACATTCAGTACTTC.

The J gene is TRBJ1-2, the V gene TRBV30; 9 positions agree with TRBD1. This CDR3 comprises 14 residues. V lost 4 bases, J lost 7 bases, and 10 bases stayed unmatched. CDR1 and CDR2 from the germline V gene are GTSNPN and SVGIG (reference sequence). CDR3 coding DNA: TGTGCCTGGAACTTAAACAGGGGGCGCGGTGGCTACACCTTC. Translated: CAWNLNRGRGGYTF.

V gene TRBV30 combines with J gene TRBJ2-3, with a weak D call TRBD2 (6 bases). CDR3 size: 17 residues. Per germline, CDR1 GTSNPN and CDR2 SVGIG (reference sequence). The V and J ends lost 3 bases and 4 bases respectively, with 23 bases between them. The CDR3 sequence: CAWRGGFDSVIPDTQYF. The CDR3 DNA reads TGTGCCTGGAGGGGGGGTTTTGATAGCGTCATCCCAGATACGCAGTATTTT.

The V call is TRBV29-1, the J call TRBJ2-3; the match to TRBD2 covers 11 bases. CDR3 size: 14 residues. Germline lookup yields CDR1 SQVTM and CDR2 ANQGSEA. The V and J ends lost 6 bases and 8 bases, in that order; junction bases with no gene match: 10. CDR3 in DNA: TGCAGCGTGACTAGCGGGACCTTACACCTTACGCAGTATTTT. This gives the protein CSVTSGTLHLTQYF.

The chain recombines TRBV18 with TRBJ2-2; weak D call: TRBD2 (5 bases). Germline V CDR1 and CDR2: KGHSH, LQKENI. The CDR3 is 15 amino acids. Trimming cost V 3 bases and J 10 bases, with 18 bases left between them. CDR3 sequence (DNA): TGTGCCAGCTCACCGGAGAGGGCCACTCGGGCGGAGCTGTTTTTT. This codes for CASSPERATRAELFF.

DNA of the CDR3: TGTGCCAGCAGTAAGACTCCTAACAGATACCTAGCGGGAGTCAGCACAGATACGCAGTATTTT. Translation: CASSKTPNRYLAGVSTDTQYF. The chain recombines TRBV27 with TRBJ2-3; 10 nucleotides line up with TRBD2. The germline V gene encodes CDR1 MNHEY and CDR2 SMNVEV (reference sequence). V trimming: 5 bases; J trimming: 0 bases; junction bases outside the gene matches: 20. CDR3 length: 21 residues.